The next 18 T cell receptor beta chains were all read from a single sample in a study of Ad26.COV2.S vaccination and SARS-CoV-2 variants. Treatment given: around 19 received Ad26.COV2.S at low or high dose, single or two shots; 5 received placebo; per-sample allocation not given. Sampling happened 63 days after the first vaccine or placebo injection. Produced via immunoSEQ multiplex PCR; TCRdb's table is partial and in-frame only. This table has around 500,000 clones, about 89% appearing once. Material: peripheral blood, obtained in a trial of Ad26.COV2.S vaccine versus placebo. All receptors derive from a person aged 18-60 years who received the Ad26.COV2.S COVID-19 vaccine or a placebo.

Only a few counts were recorded for this clone. The V gene is TRBV6-5, the J gene TRBJ1-2; no reliable D call. The germline gives CDR1 MNHEY, CDR2 SVGAGI. The CDR3 is made up of 13 amino acids. V gave up 8 bases and J gave up 5 bases, with 15 bases separating them. CDR3 DNA sequence: TGTGCCAGCCTGACGGTGACCAAGTATGGCTACACCTTC. This encodes CASLTVTKYGYTF.

This rearrangement joins TRBV2 to TRBJ2-1; D ambiguous. There are 14 residues in the CDR3. V gave up 6 bases and J gave up 0 bases, with 9 bases separating them. The V gene's germline CDR1 is SNHLY and CDR2 FYNNEI. The CDR3 DNA reads as TGTGCCAGCAGGGCCTTGATCTCCTACAATGAGCAGTTCTTC. This encodes CASRALISYNEQFF. Full variable domain (rest looked up from reference TRBV2 and TRBJ2-1): EPEVTQTPSHQVTQMGQEVILRCVPISNHLYFYWYRQILGQKVEFLVSFYNNEISEKSEIFDDQFSVERPDGSNFTLKIRSTKLEDSAMYFCASRALISYNEQFFGPGTRLTVL.

The rearrangement uses TRBV7-2 and TRBJ2-2; TRBD1 might be the D (6 bases). This CDR3 has 16 residues. Germline values: CDR1 SGHTA, CDR2 FQGNSA. V was shortened by 4 bases and J by 3 bases, with 15 bases between the two germline ends. CDR3: CASSSIYGQYTGELFF. The CDR3 DNA sequence: TGTGCCAGCAGCTCGATATACGGACAGTACACCGGGGAGCTGTTTTTT.

The chain recombines TRBV5-5 with TRBJ1-6; perhaps TRBD1 as D (6 bases). V lost 1 base to trimming and J lost 7 bases, with 12 bases between them. This CDR3 spans 15 amino acids. In germline, CDR1 is SGHKS, CDR2 YYEKEE (reference sequence). The CDR3 DNA sequence: TGTGCCAGCAGCTTGCAGGGGACGGTAAATTCACCCCTCCACTTT. This sequence encodes CASSLQGTVNSPLHF.

The J gene is TRBJ1-5, the V gene TRBV19; D gene uncertain. The germline V gene has CDR1 LNHDA and CDR2 SQIVND (reference sequence). Trimming stripped 4 bases from V and 0 bases from J, with 10 bases between. The CDR3 contains 15 residues. The CDR3 DNA reads as TGTGCCAGTAGTAATGTCCGCTATAGCAATCAGCCCCAGCATTTT. It encodes CASSNVRYSNQPQHF.

This sequence joins TRBV7-3 and TRBJ1-2; 10 nucleotides agree with TRBD1. Trimming removed 5 bases from V and 6 bases from J; junction bases left unmatched: 3. The CDR3 extends over 13 amino acids. The germline V gene has CDR1 SGHTA and CDR2 FQGTGA. CDR3 DNA: TGTGCCAGCAGCCGGGGACAGGGGAATGGCTACACCTTC. This translates into CASSRGQGNGYTF.

The chain is built from TRBV20-1 and TRBJ1-1; TRBD1 is a possible D gene (5 bases). CDR3 length equals 11 residues. Trimming took off 4 bases at V and 4 bases at J, with 7 bases between the two ends. The germline V gene encodes CDR1 DFQATT and CDR2 SNEGSKA (reference sequence). The CDR3 protein is CSATGSTEAFF. The DNA of the CDR3 is TGCAGTGCTACAGGGAGCACTGAAGCTTTCTTT.

The chain carries TRBV10-3 and TRBJ2-7; 8 nucleotides match TRBD2. The CDR3 runs to 14 residues. V shed 3 bases and J 2 bases; nucleotides not matched to a gene: 3. The germline V gene encodes CDR1 ENHRY and CDR2 SYGVKD. The CDR3 loop is CAISDSGSAYEQYF. The DNA for the CDR3 is TGTGCCATCAGTGACAGCGGGAGTGCCTACGAGCAGTACTTC.

This rearrangement joins TRBV19 to TRBJ1-5; the D gene is possibly TRBD1 (5 bases). Between the trimmed V and J ends, which lost 6 bases and 4 bases, there was a span of 10 bases. CDR1 is LNHDA, CDR2 SQIVND, per germline (reference sequence). This CDR3 comprises 13 residues. The CDR3, as DNA: TGTGCCAGTAGGGGCCGGGGGAATCAGCCCCAGCATTTT. Residues: CASRGRGNQPQHF.

The chain joins TRBV5-6 to TRBJ1-5, with no clear D. This CDR3 has 14 amino acids. V was pared by 4 bases and J by 0 bases, with 8 bases between. Germline CDR1 is SGHDT and CDR2 is YYEEEE. CDR3 in amino acids: CASSRMYSNQPQHF. The CDR3 DNA reads TGTGCCAGCAGCAGGATGTATAGCAATCAGCCCCAGCATTTT.

This chain connects TRBV6-2 or TRBV6-3 to TRBJ2-3; 8 bases are a match to TRBD2. Germline V gives CDR1 MNHEY, CDR2 SVGEGT. The CDR3 runs 17 residues. Trimming cost V 2 bases and J 8 bases; bases outside gene matches: 15. Here the CDR3 reads CASSYIGQRGSMGTQYF. The CDR3 DNA reads as TGTGCCAGCAGTTACATCGGTCAGCGGGGGTCTATGGGTACGCAGTATTTT.

The chain couples TRBV27 to TRBJ1-2; 7 bases map to TRBD1. V lost 6 bases to trimming and J lost 4 bases; unmatched junction nucleotides: 11. The CDR3 contains 15 residues. Germline CDR1 MNHEY, CDR2 SMNVEV (reference sequence). The CDR3 loop is CASSGIGTALYGYTF. In nucleotides, the CDR3 is TGTGCCAGCAGCGGTATCGGGACAGCTCTCTATGGCTACACCTTC.

The V and J genes are TRBV29-1 and TRBJ2-2; TRBD1 matches 8 bases. CDR1 is SQVTM and CDR2 is ANQGSEA in the germline V gene. J gave up 6 bases and V 5 bases, and 5 bases lay outside the gene matches. The CDR3 totals 13 residues. This chain's CDR3 is CSVKGQGPGELFF. DNA for the CDR3: TGCAGCGTTAAAGGACAGGGACCCGGGGAGCTGTTTTTT.

This rearrangement joins TRBV4-1 to TRBJ1-5, with D maybe TRBD1 (5 bases). The germline V gene encodes CDR1 MGHRA and CDR2 YSYEKL. The CDR3 is 16 residues long. With 2 bases removed from V and 4 bases from J, the gap between germline ends came to 15 bases. This chain's CDR3 is CASSQFAQGWNQPQHF. Written as DNA, the CDR3 is TGCGCCAGCAGCCAATTTGCCCAGGGTTGGAATCAGCCCCAGCATTTT.

This clone was counted once. Other DNA sequences in this specimen translate into the identical CDR3. V gene TRBV19 combines with J gene TRBJ1-1; D is perhaps TRBD1 (6 bases). V was cut by 3 bases and J by 0 bases, with 8 bases left in between. Germline-derived CDR1 and CDR2 are LNHDA and SQIVND (reference sequence). The CDR3 has 14 amino acids. In DNA, the CDR3 is TGTGCCAGTAGTATTGGGGGCCTGAACACTGAAGCTTTCTTT. It codes for CASSIGGLNTEAFF.

V and J are TRBV14 and TRBJ1-2; no reliable D call. Trimming left V 1 base short and J 6 bases short, with 12 bases between. CDR3 length equals 14 residues. Germline V CDR1 and CDR2: SGHDN, FVKESK. The CDR3 spells CASSQVGGLDGYTF. The CDR3 bases are TGTGCCAGCAGCCAAGTGGGAGGGTTGGATGGCTACACCTTC. Filled out from reference TRBV14 and TRBJ1-2, the complete variable domain reads EAGVTQFPSHSVIEKGQTVTLRCDPISGHDNLYWYRRVMGKEIKFLLHFVKESKQDESGMPNNRFLAERTGGTYSTLKVQPAELEDSGVYFCASSQVGGLDGYTFGSGTRLTVV.

The CDR3 nucleotides are TGTGCCATCAGTGACCACTGGACAGGGGGCTACGAGCAGTACTTC. It codes for CAISDHWTGGYEQYF. The genes are TRBV10-3 and TRBJ2-7; 10 positions match TRBD1. Germline values: CDR1 ENHRY, CDR2 SYGVKD. V lost 3 bases and J lost 3; bases outside the gene matches: 5. The CDR3 has 15 amino acids.

The chain combines TRBV7-8 with TRBJ2-3; a possible D gene is TRBD2 (6 bases). Per germline, CDR1 SGHVS and CDR2 FQNEAQ. The CDR3 extends over 16 amino acids. Trimming removed 1 base at V and 1 base at J, with 12 bases between. Written as DNA, the CDR3 is TGTGCCAGCAGCTTAGACCTAGCGTCTGGCACAGATACGCAGTATTTT. Protein product: CASSLDLASGTDTQYF.